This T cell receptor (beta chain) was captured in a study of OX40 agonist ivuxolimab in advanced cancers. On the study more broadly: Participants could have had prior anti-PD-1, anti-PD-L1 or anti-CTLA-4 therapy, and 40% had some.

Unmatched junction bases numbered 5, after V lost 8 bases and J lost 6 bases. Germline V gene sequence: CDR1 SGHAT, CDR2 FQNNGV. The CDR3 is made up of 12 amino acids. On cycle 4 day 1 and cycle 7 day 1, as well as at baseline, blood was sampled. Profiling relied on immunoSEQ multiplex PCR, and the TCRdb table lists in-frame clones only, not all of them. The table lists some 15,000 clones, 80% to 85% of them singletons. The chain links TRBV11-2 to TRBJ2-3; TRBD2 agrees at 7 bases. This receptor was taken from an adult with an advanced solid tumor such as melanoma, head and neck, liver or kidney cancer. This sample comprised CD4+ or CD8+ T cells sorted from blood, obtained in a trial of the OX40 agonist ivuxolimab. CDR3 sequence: CASSLGGDTQYF. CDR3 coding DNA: TGTGCCAGCTCCCTCGGGGGGGATACGCAGTATTTT.